The entry that follows covers one TCR beta chain sequence. Trimming took 10 bases from V and 1 from J; bases not matched to a gene: 5. CDR1 is SNHLY, CDR2 FYNNEI, per germline. The CDR3 covers 13 residues. The data derive from a study of blood T cell repertoires in COVID-19. Looking at the study overall: Samples came from the United States, Italy and Spain, spanning acute and convalescent COVID-19. In each case, the material was cDNA or gDNA derived from T cells, B-cell-depleted T cells, or PBMCs.

This table comes from immunoSEQ multiplex PCR, and its TCRdb copy is limited to in-frame clones, with some not included. The top ten hold approximately 2.4% of the sample, which has under 350,000 clones, approximately 86% seen once. Enrolled through a virtual design, the participants were between roughly 18 and 89 years of age and came from 24 US areas. Cohort allocation depended upon clinical history that participants reported. The V call is TRBV2, the J call TRBJ1-2, with 8 bases aligning to TRBD1. This TCR was recovered from a woman aged 18-30 years who had recovered from COVID-19. Material: PBMCs or T cells enriched from blood (not recorded which). CDR3 sequence reads: CATQGGVNYGYTF. CDR3 sequence (DNA): TGTGCCACACAGGGGGGCGTTAACTATGGCTACACCTTC. Looking up the rest from reference TRBV2 and TRBJ1-2 gives the full variable domain: EPEVTQTPSHQVTQMGQEVILRCVPISNHLYFYWYRQILGQKVEFLVSFYNNEISEKSEIFDDQFSVERPDGSNFTLKIRSTKLEDSAMYFCATQGGVNYGYTFGSGTRLTVV.